This T cell receptor beta chain was found in a study of PD-1 blockade in classical Hodgkin lymphoma. Turning to this clone: Relative to the germline gene, one junction end is altered; a read error may explain this.

Sequencing used immunoSEQ multiplex PCR; TCRdb keeps in-frame clones, though not all of them. The data contain about 31,000 clones, over 75% of them singletons. Time point specified: cycle 4 day 1 (C4D1), after 6 weeks of nivolumab. The patients all showed relapse after autologous stem cell transplantation, while their brentuximab vedotin exposure varied. This sample comprised peripheral blood mononuclear cells (PBMCs), obtained before the fourth cycle of nivolumab. The receptor was derived from a human donor with classical Hodgkin lymphoma.

This CDR3 reads CASSRQGRSAGELFF. CDR3 coding DNA: TGTGCCAGCAGCCGACAGGGACGTTCGGCCGGGGAGCTGTTTTTT. This chain joins TRBV5-1 and TRBJ2-2; TRBD1 matches 7 bases. CDR1 and CDR2 from the germline V gene are SGHRS and YFSETQ. The CDR3 sequence is 15 residues long.